The rows below give T cell receptor beta chains drawn from one sample of a study of cytomegalovirus exposure and HLA in healthy donors. Assay used: immunoSEQ multiplex PCR; TCRdb lists only in-frame clones, some missing. The sample includes tens of thousands of clones, approximately 70% of them seen just once. The sequenced sample was PBMCs. The origin of the receptors is a male donor in good health and CMV-seropositive. Both conserved end residues are part of each CDR3. D genes are given only for firm matches. Clone size, where shown, is once, few, many, or a class for clones that have expanded.

clone size: NA
D gene: TRBD1
J gene: TRBJ1-5
V gene: TRBV5-1
CDR3 DNA: TGCGCCAGCAGCTTGGGGGACAGTTCTCATCAGCCCCAGCATTTT
CDR3 protein: CASSLGDSSHQPQHF

clone size: NA
D gene: NA
J gene: TRBJ1-4
V gene: TRBV6-6
CDR3 DNA: TGTGCCAGCAGCCGGGCAGGGTATGAAAAACTGTTTTTT
CDR3 protein: CASSRAGYEKLFF

clone size: NA
D gene: TRBD1
J gene: TRBJ2-1
V gene: TRBV5-1
CDR3 DNA: TGCGCCAGCAGCCCGGGACAGGGTGGGAATGAGCAGTTCTTC
CDR3 protein: CASSPGQGGNEQFF

clone size: NA
D gene: TRBD1
J gene: TRBJ1-4
V gene: TRBV28
CDR3 DNA: TGTGCCAGCAGTCCCGGACAGGATGGAAAACTGTTTTTT
CDR3 protein: CASSPGQDGKLFF

clone size: few
D gene: TRBD1
J gene: TRBJ2-2
V gene: TRBV29-1
CDR3 DNA: TGCAGCGTTGACCGAGGACAGGGGCCGGGGGAGCTGTTTTTT
CDR3 protein: CSVDRGQGPGELFF

clone size: NA
D gene: TRBD1
J gene: TRBJ2-7
V gene: TRBV5-1
CDR3 DNA: TGCGCCAGCAGGTCTGACAGGGGCTCCTACGAGCAGTACTTC
CDR3 protein: CASRSDRGSYEQYF

clone size: once
D gene: NA
J gene: TRBJ1-3
V gene: TRBV9
CDR3 DNA: TGTGCCAGCAGCGTAGATGGGCACGCAAACACCATATATTTT
CDR3 protein: CASSVDGHANTIYF

clone size: NA
D gene: TRBD1
J gene: TRBJ2-3
V gene: TRBV14
CDR3 DNA: TGTGCCAGCAGCCTCCGACAGGGAAGGACCTTTAAGTATTTT
CDR3 protein: CASSLRQGRTFKYF

clone size: NA
D gene: NA
J gene: TRBJ2-3
V gene: TRBV10-1
CDR3 DNA: TGCGCCAGCAGCGACAGGACAGATACGCAGTATTTT
CDR3 protein: CASSDRTDTQYF

clone size: NA
D gene: TRBD1
J gene: TRBJ1-5
V gene: TRBV6-5
CDR3 DNA: TGTGCCAGCAGGGATCAGGGGGCGCGCAATCAGCCCCAGCATTTT
CDR3 protein: CASRDQGARNQPQHF

clone size: NA
D gene: TRBD2
J gene: TRBJ2-7
V gene: TRBV5-1
CDR3 DNA: TGCGCCAGCAGCGTCGGGACTAGCGACTACGAGCAGTACTTC
CDR3 protein: CASSVGTSDYEQYF

clone size: NA
D gene: NA
J gene: TRBJ2-7
V gene: TRBV29-1
CDR3 DNA: TGCAGCGTGGGGGCCCTATTCGAGCAGTACTTC
CDR3 protein: CSVGALFEQYF

clone size: NA
D gene: NA
J gene: TRBJ1-1
V gene: TRBV2
CDR3 DNA: TGTGCCAGCAGTGACAGGCTCCGAGACCCTGAAGCTTTCTTT
CDR3 protein: CASSDRLRDPEAFF